A selection of T cell receptor beta chains follows, all from one sample in a study of OX40 agonist ivuxolimab in advanced cancers. TCRdb keeps only in-frame clones here, not all; method: immunoSEQ multiplex PCR. This sample has 55,000 to 65,000 clones, with approximately 86% found just once. The sample consisted of CD4+ or CD8+ T cells sorted from blood, taken in a trial of the OX40 agonist ivuxolimab. These receptors were taken from an adult with an advanced solid tumor such as melanoma, head and neck, liver or kidney cancer. Both conserved end residues are part of each CDR3. D genes are given only for firm matches. Some rows have no size entry. The others give once, few or many, or a class for an expanded clone.

clone size: few
J gene: TRBJ1-5
D gene: .
V gene: TRBV6-5
CDR3 DNA: TGTGCCAGCAGTTACGGCGGGGCTAGCAATCAGCCCCAGCATTTT
CDR3 protein: CASSYGGASNQPQHF

clone size: .
J gene: TRBJ2-1
D gene: .
V gene: TRBV9
CDR3 DNA: TGTGCCAGCAGCGTAGAGAGCGGTTACAATGAGCAGTTCTTC
CDR3 protein: CASSVESGYNEQFF

clone size: once
J gene: TRBJ1-1
D gene: TRBD1
V gene: TRBV7-3
CDR3 DNA: TGTGCCAGCAGCTTAACCGGGGACAGGGAGACTGGAGCTTTCTTT
CDR3 protein: CASSLTGDRETGAFF

clone size: .
J gene: TRBJ2-2
D gene: .
V gene: TRBV21-1
CDR3 DNA: TGTGCCAGCAGCACGTTGACGGACGGGGAGCTGTTTTTT
CDR3 protein: CASSTLTDGELFF

clone size: once
J gene: TRBJ2-1
D gene: .
V gene: TRBV27
CDR3 DNA: TGTGCCAGCAGTGGGGGACGGGTGAGCTCCTACAATGAGCAGTTCTTC
CDR3 protein: CASSGGRVSSYNEQFF

clone size: few
J gene: TRBJ2-7
D gene: .
V gene: TRBV18
CDR3 DNA: TGTGCCAGCTCCCGGACAGGACTATCGAGGAACGAGCAGTACTTC
CDR3 protein: CASSRTGLSRNEQYF

clone size: .
J gene: TRBJ2-2
D gene: TRBD2
V gene: TRBV19
CDR3 DNA: TGTGCCAGTAGTAGACTAGCGGGGACCGGGGAGCTGTTTTTT
CDR3 protein: CASSRLAGTGELFF

clone size: .
J gene: TRBJ1-4
D gene: .
V gene: TRBV15
CDR3 DNA: TGTGCCACCAGCAGAGGGGTGGCTAATGAAAAACTGTTTTTT
CDR3 protein: CATSRGVANEKLFF

clone size: .
J gene: TRBJ1-5
D gene: .
V gene: TRBV7-2
CDR3 DNA: TGTGCCAGCAGCTTAGGGCCGGGTCAGCCCCAGCATTTT
CDR3 protein: CASSLGPGQPQHF

clone size: .
J gene: TRBJ2-1
D gene: .
V gene: TRBV29-1
CDR3 DNA: TGCAGCGCTTCAAAGCCGGGGTGGTCCTACAATGAGCAGTTCTTC
CDR3 protein: CSASKPGWSYNEQFF

clone size: .
J gene: TRBJ2-7
D gene: .
V gene: TRBV7-2
CDR3 DNA: TGTGCCAGCAGACCACCGCGGGCCTCCTACGAGCAGTACTTC
CDR3 protein: CASRPPRASYEQYF

clone size: .
J gene: TRBJ2-1
D gene: .
V gene: TRBV6-5
CDR3 DNA: TGTGCCAGCAGTTACGCGGGAAACTACAATGAGCAGTTCTTC
CDR3 protein: CASSYAGNYNEQFF

clone size: .
J gene: TRBJ2-7
D gene: .
V gene: TRBV19
CDR3 DNA: TGTGCCAGTAGTATGGGCAGGCAGCCCTACGAGCAGTACTTC
CDR3 protein: CASSMGRQPYEQYF

clone size: .
J gene: TRBJ2-5
D gene: .
V gene: TRBV5-1
CDR3 DNA: TGCGCCAGCAGCTTAACCGGGGCTTTTGAAGAGACCCAGTACTTC
CDR3 protein: CASSLTGAFEETQYF

clone size: .
J gene: TRBJ1-2
D gene: .
V gene: TRBV2
CDR3 DNA: TGTGCCAGCAGTGCGTCAGGGCTTAGGGGCTACACCTTC
CDR3 protein: CASSASGLRGYTF

clone size: .
J gene: TRBJ2-3
D gene: .
V gene: TRBV7-2
CDR3 DNA: TGTGCCAGCAGAAAAAGGCGATACACAGGCGATACGCAGTATTTT
CDR3 protein: CASRKRRYTGDTQYF

clone size: once
J gene: TRBJ2-6
D gene: .
V gene: TRBV30
CDR3 DNA: TGTGCCTGGAGTTTTGTGGCTGGGGCCAACGTCCTGACTTTC
CDR3 protein: CAWSFVAGANVLTF

clone size: .
J gene: TRBJ1-1
D gene: .
V gene: TRBV5-1
CDR3 DNA: TGCGCCAGCAGCTTGGAGGGGTTGTTAAGGACCTCGGCCACTGAAGCTTTCTTT
CDR3 protein: CASSLEGLLRTSATEAFF

clone size: .
J gene: TRBJ1-1
D gene: TRBD1
V gene: TRBV5-4
CDR3 DNA: TGTGCCAGCAGCCCGGGACAGGGGGCAATGGTGAACACTGAAGCTTTCTTT
CDR3 protein: CASSPGQGAMVNTEAFF

clone size: .
J gene: TRBJ2-7
D gene: .
V gene: TRBV6-4
CDR3 DNA: TGTGCCAGCAGTGACTCGTTGGTACGTGGAGCCTACGAGCAGTACTTC
CDR3 protein: CASSDSLVRGAYEQYF

clone size: .
J gene: TRBJ2-7
D gene: TRBD2
V gene: TRBV7-2
CDR3 DNA: TGTGCCAGCAGCTTAGCCCCACAGCGGGAGGGCTACGAGCAGTACTTC
CDR3 protein: CASSLAPQREGYEQYF

clone size: .
J gene: TRBJ1-4
D gene: .
V gene: TRBV27
CDR3 DNA: TGTGCCAGCAGTCCGCGACAGTTTGAAAAACTGTTTTTT
CDR3 protein: CASSPRQFEKLFF

clone size: .
J gene: TRBJ2-3
D gene: TRBD2
V gene: TRBV7-2
CDR3 DNA: TGTGCCAGCAGCCTGTGGGTCGGGAGGGCTGGAGATACGCAGTATTTT
CDR3 protein: CASSLWVGRAGDTQYF

clone size: .
J gene: TRBJ2-7
D gene: .
V gene: TRBV6-5
CDR3 DNA: TGTGCCAGCAGAACAACCGGGACCTCCGAGCAGTACTTC
CDR3 protein: CASRTTGTSEQYF

clone size: .
J gene: TRBJ1-3
D gene: .
V gene: TRBV5-1
CDR3 DNA: TGCGCCAGCAGCTTGGGCGGAAACACCATATATTTT
CDR3 protein: CASSLGGNTIYF

clone size: .
J gene: TRBJ2-4
D gene: TRBD1
V gene: TRBV7-2
CDR3 DNA: TGTGCCAGCAGCTTAGAGGGGGGACAGGCGTTCATAGCCAAAAACATTCAGTACTTC
CDR3 protein: CASSLEGGQAFIAKNIQYF

clone size: few
J gene: TRBJ1-5
D gene: .
V gene: TRBV30
CDR3 DNA: TGTGCCTGGAGCGTAATAAGGCCCCAGCATTTT
CDR3 protein: CAWSVIRPQHF

clone size: .
J gene: TRBJ2-1
D gene: TRBD2
V gene: TRBV28
CDR3 DNA: TGTGCCACCGAGGCTAGCGGGAGAAGCGAGCAGTTCTTC
CDR3 protein: CATEASGRSEQFF

clone size: .
J gene: TRBJ1-2
D gene: TRBD1
V gene: TRBV7-8
CDR3 DNA: TGTGCCAGCAGCGGGACAGGCCGCTTCTATGGCTACACCTTC
CDR3 protein: CASSGTGRFYGYTF

clone size: .
J gene: TRBJ2-2
D gene: .
V gene: TRBV19
CDR3 DNA: TGTGCCAGTAGTATCTCCGGGATAAACACCGGGGAGCTGTTTTTT
CDR3 protein: CASSISGINTGELFF

clone size: .
J gene: TRBJ2-7
D gene: .
V gene: TRBV27
CDR3 DNA: TGTGCCAGCAGTTTAGGGGCGGCCGTAACCTACGAGCAGTACTTC
CDR3 protein: CASSLGAAVTYEQYF

clone size: .
J gene: TRBJ2-7
D gene: .
V gene: TRBV5-6
CDR3 DNA: TGTGCCAGCAGCCTAGGGACCTTTTTCTACGAGCAGTACTTC
CDR3 protein: CASSLGTFFYEQYF

clone size: .
J gene: TRBJ2-7
D gene: .
V gene: TRBV30
CDR3 DNA: TGTGCCTGGACCATGACAAGCTCCTACGAGCAGTACTTC
CDR3 protein: CAWTMTSSYEQYF

clone size: .
J gene: TRBJ2-3
D gene: TRBD2
V gene: TRBV28
CDR3 DNA: TGTGCCAGCAGTTTGACCAGCGGGATATTTGATACGCAGTATTTT
CDR3 protein: CASSLTSGIFDTQYF

clone size: .
J gene: TRBJ2-2
D gene: TRBD1
V gene: TRBV5-8
CDR3 DNA: TGTGCCAGCAGCACCGGACAGGGGGCGTCCAAGAACACCGGGGAGCTGTTTTTT
CDR3 protein: CASSTGQGASKNTGELFF

clone size: .
J gene: TRBJ2-7
D gene: TRBD1
V gene: TRBV18
CDR3 DNA: TGTGCCAGCTCACCCCGGGACAGGGCCGACGAGCAGTACTTC
CDR3 protein: CASSPRDRADEQYF

clone size: once
J gene: TRBJ2-3
D gene: .
V gene: TRBV5-4
CDR3 DNA: TGTGCCAGCAGCTTAAGGAGCATAACAGATACGCAGTATTTT
CDR3 protein: CASSLRSITDTQYF

clone size: .
J gene: TRBJ2-5
D gene: .
V gene: TRBV6-5
CDR3 DNA: TGTGCCAGCAGTTGGTCGGGAGAGACCCAGTACTTC
CDR3 protein: CASSWSGETQYF

clone size: few
J gene: TRBJ2-7
D gene: .
V gene: TRBV11-2
CDR3 DNA: TGTGCCAGCAGCTTAAGGGCGGGTTCCCACGAGCAGTACTTC
CDR3 protein: CASSLRAGSHEQYF